This T cell receptor (beta chain) is from a study of metastatic and nonmetastatic thyroid tumors (dated by TCRdb to the early 2020s). Study-wide context: Repertoires were compared across peripheral blood and tumor or nodule tissue samples from malignant and benign thyroid patients.

Reading the germline V gene (reference sequence) gives CDR1 SEHNR and CDR2 FQNEAQ. CDR3 length: 12 amino acids, cysteine to phenylalanine. Only CDR3 DNA remains: 36 bases, in frame from the first base. Trimming costs V 3 bases and J 3 bases, and their ends lie 6 bases apart. At least ten counts were recorded for this clone. Its target antigen remains unknown. Base qualities were left out, and no much larger clone turns up one base away. The library was produced with PCR. TCRdb names Illumina HiSeq 4000 as the instrument used. High-throughput sequencing was used to profile the CDR3 region of the TCR beta-chain in every patient. The paper's processing steps were these. The researchers built a classifier to tell apart papillary thyroid cancer patients with distant metastasis, based on CDR3 differences among clinicopathological groups. The Shannon index was used to measure repertoire diversity, and the Morisita-Horn index was used to measure how similar tumor and blood repertoires were. TCRdb ran its own pipeline on the public reads, namely fastp trimming at Q25 and MiXCR clone calling, and kept in-frame beta chains. For this entry, the V and J calls and clone size follow TCRdb and not the study's own pipeline. The sample table lists approximately 90,000 clones, about 9.1% of them with a count of one. The biggest ten clones account for roughly 10% of the sample.

Study-level results and caveats: TCR beta diversity was reported as significantly higher in malignant tumors than in benign nodules, in both blood and tumor samples.

No treatment had been received by any patient before thyroid surgery. Patient clinical samples collected from 2012 to 2018 were retrospectively analysed using T-cell receptor beta sequencing. The specimen sequenced was blood. The chain was built from TRBV7-9 and TRBJ2-7; the D gene is not confidently resolved. This clonotype was sampled from a female donor with papillary thyroid cancer or a benign thyroid nodule (not recorded which). Some clones in this sample may be carry-over from other donors' samples. The CDR3 sequence is CASSFGSYEQYF. The sequence in DNA is TGTGCCAGCAGCTTTGGCAGCTACGAGCAGTACTTC.